A single TCR beta chain is shown here with its context. The antigen it recognizes is unknown. A far larger clone differs by one base, so this is likely a read error. This entry belongs to a study of shared clonotypes between healthy human individuals (TCRdb year 2020). The study in broad terms: Two women and three men aged 18 to 49 years were included in the cohort. Blood TCR repertoires of 5 or 6 healthy adults were deeply sequenced to estimate repertoire size and the extent of clonotype sharing between individuals. Libraries were prepared and TCR repertoires were sequenced by different laboratories using diverse techniques, in order to increase sequencing depth and limit assay-specific biases. Each donor's leukapheresis produced roughly between roughly 0.9 and 9 billion PBMCs. Study-wide findings and limitations: Based on pairwise subsampling, the degree of clonotype sharing among donors was expected to be affected by sequencing depth. Sampling was restricted to blood, and TCR repertoires in tissues likely differ from the TCR repertoires found in blood. The small number of donors limited the genetic and exposure-history diversity represented.

Healthy HIV-negative adults with no recently reported acute infections or vaccinations were included as donors. Every donor was a Caucasian adult residing in Nashville, Tennessee, USA. For unsorted samples, 75 million to 90 million PBMCs were counted and genomic DNA was extracted with the QIAamp DNA Blood Mini kit. After blood collection by leukapheresis, PBMCs were isolated using Ficoll-Histopaque density gradient centrifugation and then cryopreserved in the vapor phase of liquid nitrogen. The germline V and J ends show losses of 6 bases and 8 bases respectively, and no gene match explains 10 bases of the junction. As encoded in the germline V gene, CDR1 is MDHEN while CDR2 is SYDVKM. Including the terminal cysteine and phenylalanine, the CDR3 comprises 14 residues. The DNA shown is the 42-base CDR3, in frame from base 1. TCR CDR3 regions were amplified from genomic DNA by multiplex PCR using the deep immunoSEQ assay. For each cell subset, the extracted genomic DNA was distributed evenly across all wells of several immunoSEQ 96-well plates, and each plate served as one replicate. For unsorted PBMC, approximately 0.3 ug of genomic DNA, equivalent to approximately 30,000 T cell genomes, went into each replicate PCR. Ten immunoSEQ deep assay plates were used to sequence the unsorted PBMC genomic DNA. The purified libraries were quantified using a Qubit 3.0 fluorometer, sized with a Bioanalyzer 2100, and then quantified again using the KAPA Library Quantification kit. A separate single-read 150-cycle Illumina NextSeq 550 flow cell was used to sequence each immunoSEQ 96-well plate. Regarding the original processing steps: The immunoSEQ output contained only junctional sequences without quality scores, so filtering could not match that applied to full-length reads. To assign V/J genes and CDR3, sequences were annotated against IMGT germline references using PyIR, a Python wrapper for IgBLAST v1.9. Reads were filtered out if the reads had weak V/J assignments (E-value above 1e-6), no CDR3, stop codons, out-of-frame junctions, or ambiguous translated residues. V3J clonotypes were defined by identical inferred V gene, J gene, and CDR3 amino acid sequence. Percentage overlap between repertoires was calculated by dividing the number of shared unique clonotypes by the size of the smaller repertoire. Three approaches were used to assess repertoire richness: RTK rarefaction, the Chao1 estimator, and Recon v2.1 estimates of unobserved clonotypes. In its TCRdb copy, this immuneACCESS table keeps in-frame sequences only and misses some clones. Where compared with another copy, unresolved V genes explain less than half of these, and the others have no known cause. Clone size and the V and J calls come from that table; the DNA yielded D and trimming. The sample includes about half a million clones, with roughly 80% observed a single time. Together, the top ten hold roughly 13% of the sample.

The rearrangement combines TRBV28 with TRBJ1-2, and TRBD1 matches 9 of the central bases. This TCR was recovered from a woman aged 35 to 49 in good health. Some clones in this sample may be carry-over from other donors' samples. Sequencing used PBMCs. Here is the DNA: TGTGCCAGCAGCATGGGACAGGGAAGGATCGGCTACACCTTC. This translates into CASSMGQGRIGYTF.